A single sample is the source of the 14 T cell receptor beta chains below, sequenced in a study of CD8 T cells in ankylosing spondylitis. TCRdb processed the 5' RACE reads anew with MiXCR; each CDR3 protein has one entry. This table holds over 100,000 distinct CDR3 sequences, around 7% found once. The sample taken for sequencing was blood, either unsorted or a sorted T cell fraction (not recorded which). The receptors were gathered from a male donor with ankylosing spondylitis or in good health (not recorded which).

This clonotype was seen ten or more times. The rearrangement joins TRBV7-3 to TRBJ1-2, with 12 bases matching TRBD1. V lost 1 base to trimming and J lost 8 bases; unmatched junction nucleotides: 11. The germline V gene encodes CDR1 SGHTA and CDR2 FQGTGA. This CDR3 contains 17 residues. The CDR3 DNA is TGTGCCAGCAGCTTAATGGGGGGGACAGGGGGCGCCTTAGGCTACACCTTC. This gives the protein CASSLMGGTGGALGYTF.

This clonotype was counted many times. The rearrangement joins TRBV4-2 to TRBJ2-2; D is tentatively TRBD1 or TRBD2 (5 bases each). Germline V gene data show CDR1 as LGHNA and CDR2 as YNFKEQ. V was cut by 4 bases and J by 11 bases, with 11 bases left in between. The CDR3 spans 12 residues. CDR3 region: CASSPGLRELFF. The CDR3 DNA reads as TGTGCCAGCAGCCCGGGGCTCCGAGAGCTGTTTTTT.

This clonotype has ten or more counts. The rearrangement joins TRBV20-1 to TRBJ2-3; maybe TRBD2 (6 bases). This CDR3 is built from 15 residues. With 2 bases removed from V and 0 bases from J, the gap between germline ends came to 12 bases. Germline-derived CDR1 and CDR2 are DFQATT and SNEGSKA (reference sequence). DNA for the CDR3: TGCAGTGCTAGATTGCGCGGGACTAGCACAGATACGCAGTATTTT. Protein sequence: CSARLRGTSTDTQYF.

This clonotype has ten or more counts. The chain is built from TRBV7-3 and TRBJ2-1, with 7 bases matching TRBD1. The CDR3 is 14 amino acids. The junction had 7 bases not matched to a gene; V was cut back by 5 bases and J by 6 bases. Germline V gives CDR1 SGHTA, CDR2 FQGTGA. The CDR3 loop is CASSPWAGGNEQFF. In DNA, the CDR3 is TGTGCCAGCAGCCCCTGGGCAGGGGGCAATGAGCAGTTCTTC.

This clonotype has a count of ten or more. V gene TRBV11-2 combines with J gene TRBJ1-5; weak D call: TRBD1 (6 bases). Trimming left V 3 bases short and J 2 bases short, with 11 bases between. This CDR3 spans 15 amino acids. CDR1 is SGHAT and CDR2 is FQNNGV in the germline V gene. CDR3 in DNA: TGTGCCAGCAGCTTGGGAGGGGGTGGCAATCAGCCCCAGCATTTT. This codes for CASSLGGGGNQPQHF.

This clonotype was observed many times. The chain combines TRBV5-1 with TRBJ2-1; 7 bases are a match to TRBD1. Unmatched junction bases numbered 0, after V lost 0 bases and J lost 0 bases. Germline CDR1 SGHRS, CDR2 YFSETQ. This CDR3 has 15 residues. The CDR3 DNA reads as TGCGCCAGCAGCTTGGGACAGGGCTCCTACAATGAGCAGTTCTTC. Amino acid sequence: CASSLGQGSYNEQFF. Complete variable domain (other parts from reference TRBV5-1 and TRBJ2-1): KAGVTQTPRYLIKTRGQQVTLSCSPISGHRSVSWYQQTPGQGLQFLFEYFSETQRNKGNFPGRFSGRQFSNSRSEMNVSTLELGDSALYLCASSLGQGSYNEQFFGPGTRLTVL.

The rearrangement links TRBV14 to TRBJ2-2; D ambiguous. CDR3 length equals 16 residues. V was trimmed by 0 bases and J by 5 bases, leaving 13 bases between them. CDR1 is SGHDN, CDR2 FVKESK, per germline. The DNA for the CDR3 is TGTGCCAGCAGCCAAGATCTGGGCAGGCATACCGGGGAGCTGTTTTTT. It specifies CASSQDLGRHTGELFF.

This clonotype has a count of ten or more. The J gene is TRBJ2-3, the V gene TRBV5-1; no reliable D call. This CDR3 has 14 residues. Trimming removed 3 bases at V and 0 bases at J, with 8 bases between. Per germline, CDR1 SGHRS and CDR2 YFSETQ. In DNA form, the CDR3 reads TGCGCCAGCAGCTCCTCGCGCAGCACAGATACGCAGTATTTT. Its protein is CASSSSRSTDTQYF.

This clonotype showed up many times. This chain joins TRBV28 and TRBJ1-2, with 7 bases aligning to TRBD1. CDR3 length: 14 residues. Looked up from germline, CDR1 is MDHEN and CDR2 is SYDVKM. Trimming at V came to 3 bases and at J to 4 bases, leaving 5 bases not matched to a gene. Here the CDR3 DNA reads TGTGCCAGCAGTTTCGGGCAGGGGGTCTATGGCTACACCTTC. Amino acids: CASSFGQGVYGYTF.

This clonotype showed up many times. The chain employs TRBV20-1 and TRBJ2-5; D may be TRBD1 or TRBD2 (5 bases each). In germline, CDR1 is DFQATT, CDR2 SNEGSKA (reference sequence). The V gene lost 1 base and the J gene lost 4 bases, with 7 bases spanning the gap. This CDR3 spans 12 amino acids. Written as DNA, the CDR3 is TGCAGTGCTAGAGTTGGGGGAGAGACCCAGTACTTC. This sequence encodes CSARVGGETQYF.

The chain carries TRBV5-1 and TRBJ2-2; tentatively, D is TRBD1 (6 bases). The CDR3 spans 16 residues. Germline-derived CDR1 and CDR2 are SGHRS and YFSETQ. V was pared by 6 bases and J by 5 bases, with 20 bases between. CDR3 DNA sequence: TGCGCCAGCACCACGGTGGTGGGGGCGAGGACCGGGGAGCTGTTTTTT. It specifies CASTTVVGARTGELFF.

This clonotype was detected ten times or more. This chain joins TRBV12-3 or TRBV12-4 and TRBJ2-1, with 8 positions matching TRBD1. With V trimmed by 3 bases and J by 6 bases, 4 bases remained unmatched. The length of the CDR3 is 14 residues. The DNA for the CDR3 is TGTGCCAGCAGTTTTCGGCAGGGGGCCAATGAGCAGTTCTTC. Translating gives CASSFRQGANEQFF.

The chain joins TRBV19 to TRBJ2-3, with no clear D. CDR1 and CDR2 (germline): LNHDA, SQIVND (reference sequence). The CDR3 extends over 13 amino acids. The V gene lost 10 bases and the J gene lost 2 bases, with 13 bases spanning the gap. The CDR3 sequence: CATLGVFTDTQYF. For the CDR3, the DNA is TGTGCCACCCTGGGTGTCTTCACAGATACGCAGTATTTT.

In its sample, this clonotype was seen many times. J is TRBJ2-7 and V is TRBV20-1; D assignment may be TRBD1 or TRBD2 (5 bases each). Germline V lookup: CDR1 DFQATT, CDR2 SNEGSKA (reference sequence). Trimming stripped 3 bases from V and 3 bases from J, with 15 bases between. The CDR3 extends over 14 amino acids. In nucleotides, the CDR3 is TGCAGTGCTAGGGTAGGCAGGGAGCACTACGAGCAGTACTTC. Protein sequence: CSARVGREHYEQYF.